Shown below are 11 T cell receptor beta chains from a single sample sequenced in a study of regulatory T cells in long-lasting Graves disease. Sequencing libraries for TCR beta were prepared with iRepertoire HTBI primers and Arm-PCR of CDR3 regions. MiXCR was run by TCRdb on the multiplex PCR reads, yielding one entry per CDR3 protein. The profile shows 550,000 to 650,000 distinct CDR3 sequences, around 15% of them singletons. Time point: newly diagnosed GD, antithyroid drugs for less than 3 months. Isolated PBMC RNA provided the starting material for the TCR library. These data also featured in a second study, about T cells in Graves' hyperthyroidism and ophthalmopathy.

The material was peripheral blood mononuclear cells (PBMCs), obtained at new diagnosis, from a patient treated with antithyroid drugs. These receptor sequences come from a man aged 18 to 29 with Graves disease.

With regard to this clonotype: One junction end disagrees with the germline gene, perhaps due to a read error. The chain is built from TRBV4-1 and TRBJ1-1; 9 bases fit TRBD1. Germline lookup yields CDR1 MGHRA and CDR2 YSYEKL. This CDR3 is 12 amino acids long. The chain's CDR3 is CARSQGTGKAFF. The CDR3 coding sequence is TGCGCCCGCAGCCAAGGGACAGGGAAAGCTTTCTTT.

Worth noting for this clonotype: The junction and the germline gene differ at one end; a read error may be behind it. The rearrangement joins TRBV11-2 to TRBJ1-4; D not certain. Per germline, CDR1 SGHAT and CDR2 FQNNGV. This CDR3 has 13 amino acids. CDR3 sequence reads: CASSQDEGGKLFF. The CDR3 coding sequence is TGCGCCAGCAGCCAAGATGAGGGAGGAAAACTGTTTTTT.

A word on this clonotype: Being one base from a much bigger clone, this may be a read error. The conserved final phenylalanine or tryptophan is absent from the CDR3, which likely points to a read error. J is TRBJ2-1 and V is TRBV27; D call uncertain. CDR1 is MNHEY and CDR2 is SMNVEV in the germline V gene (reference sequence). V dropped 2 bases and J dropped 7 bases, with 6 bases sitting between them. The CDR3 totals 12 residues. CDR3 DNA: TGTGCCAGCAGTTTAGTACGGAATGAGCAGTTCTCC. Translation: CASSLVRNEQFS.

This clonotype was counted at least ten times. This chain joins TRBV6-1 and TRBJ2-7; 10 nucleotides agree with TRBD2. The germline V gene has CDR1 MNHNS and CDR2 SASEGT. This CDR3 has 15 residues. The trim removed 3 bases at V and 2 bases at J, leaving 4 bases unmatched. CDR3 DNA sequence: TGTGCCAGCAGTGAGGACACTAGCGGGACCTACGAGCAGTACTTC. Translating it yields CASSEDTSGTYEQYF.

This clonotype came up many times. The rearrangement joins TRBV3-1 to TRBJ2-7; 12 nucleotides align to TRBD2. There are 15 residues in the CDR3. CDR1 and CDR2 (germline): LGHDT, YNNKEL (reference sequence). Unmatched junction bases numbered 4, after V lost 4 bases and J lost 3 bases. The CDR3 is CASSPTSGRIYEQYF. The CDR3 DNA reads TGTGCCAGCAGCCCTACTAGCGGGAGGATCTACGAGCAGTACTTC.

V is TRBV11-2 and J is TRBJ1-4; D is possibly TRBD1 (5 bases). The germline V and J ends were trimmed by 0 bases and 0 bases, with 11 bases remaining between them. This CDR3 comprises 17 residues. CDR1 SGHAT and CDR2 FQNNGV come from the germline V gene. The CDR3 DNA follows: TGTGCCAGCAGCTTAGATCCACAGGTTACAACTAATGAAAAACTGTTTTTT. It specifies CASSLDPQVTTNEKLFF.

The V gene is TRBV16, the J gene TRBJ2-7, with D perhaps matching TRBD1 (6 bases). Germline CDR1 KGHSY, CDR2 FQNENV. V lost 0 bases to trimming and J lost 2 bases, with 8 bases between them. This CDR3 spans 14 amino acids. The CDR3 coding sequence is TGTGCCAGCAGCCAATCCACAGGGACCTACGAGCAGTACTTC. Protein product: CASSQSTGTYEQYF.

This clonotype was counted at least ten times. The rearrangement links TRBV6-1 to TRBJ2-7; D remains ambiguous. The germline V gene has CDR1 MNHNS and CDR2 SASEGT. This CDR3 is built from 11 residues. V dropped 5 bases and J dropped 4 bases, with 6 bases sitting between them. CDR3 sequence: CASSIAYEQYF. Written as DNA, the CDR3 is TGTGCCAGCAGTATAGCTTACGAGCAGTACTTC.

This clonotype appeared many times. CDR3 DNA: TGTGCCAGTAGTAGCTCCTCCGGCTACGAGCAGTACTTC. Translated: CASSSSSGYEQYF. The chain couples TRBV19 to TRBJ2-7; D not certain. CDR1 and CDR2 (germline): LNHDA, SQIVND (reference sequence). CDR3 length: 13 residues. The V end lost 4 bases, the J end lost 3 bases, and 10 bases lay between the germline ends.

This clonotype was seen a handful of times. The chain couples TRBV7-9 to TRBJ1-1, with D possibly TRBD1 on 5 matching bases. From germline, CDR1 is SEHNR and CDR2 FQNEAQ (reference sequence). The CDR3 has 12 amino acids. V gave up 6 bases and J gave up 6 bases, with 11 bases separating them. The CDR3 DNA is TGTGCCAGCAGTCCCAGGGTCTCTGAAGCTTTCTTT. Translating it yields CASSPRVSEAFF.

This clonotype was counted between two and nine times. The V gene is TRBV19, the J gene TRBJ1-5, with D perhaps matching TRBD1 (6 bases). Trimming pared 6 bases from V and 4 bases from J, leaving 10 bases between. Germline assignment: CDR1 LNHDA and CDR2 SQIVND (reference sequence). This CDR3 comprises 13 residues. The CDR3: CASRTGKNQPQHF. The DNA for the CDR3 is TGTGCCAGTAGAACAGGGAAGAATCAGCCCCAGCATTTT.